Below, 8 T cell receptor beta chains from the same sample are listed, as sequenced in a study of STAT5B mutations in CD4+ large granular lymphocyte leukemia. The protocol was immunoSEQ multiplex PCR, while the TCRdb copy is restricted to in-frame clones and leaves out a portion. The table records about 33,000 clones, around 76% of them present only once. Sequencing was carried out using CD4+ T cells from blood buffy coats. The receptors were gathered from a human donor in good health.

This clone was picked up one time. The J gene is TRBJ2-7, the V gene TRBV11-3; D is ambiguous. Trimming took off 0 bases at V and 4 bases at J, with 1 base between the two ends. From germline, CDR1 is SGHNT and CDR2 YENEEA. CDR3 length: 11 amino acids. This CDR3 reads CASSLEYEQYF. CDR3 nucleotides: TGTGCCAGCAGCTTAGAGTACGAGCAGTACTTC.

This clone showed up just a few times. This chain links TRBV2 with TRBJ1-1; D gene uncertain. The germline gives CDR1 SNHLY, CDR2 FYNNEI. The CDR3 totals 13 residues. Trimming shortened V by 6 bases and J by 5 bases, and 13 bases separated the two germline ends. The CDR3 is CASRAESRTEAFF. CDR3 nucleotides: TGTGCCAGCAGGGCTGAGAGTAGGACTGAAGCTTTCTTT. The full variable domain, in which reference TRBV2 and TRBJ1-1 provide the parts outside the CDR3, is EPEVTQTPSHQVTQMGQEVILRCVPISNHLYFYWYRQILGQKVEFLVSFYNNEISEKSEIFDDQFSVERPDGSNFTLKIRSTKLEDSAMYFCASRAESRTEAFFGQGTRLTVV.

As DNA, the CDR3 is TGTGCCAGTAGTCCCCGGGACAGGGGACTTAATGAAAAACTGTTTTTT. Translating it yields CASSPRDRGLNEKLFF. This chain links TRBV19 with TRBJ1-4; 10 nucleotides match TRBD1. V was clipped by 5 bases and J by 4 bases; unmatched bases: 7. From germline, CDR1 is LNHDA and CDR2 SQIVND (reference sequence). CDR3 size: 16 residues.

This clone showed up just once. The CDR3 coding sequence is TGTGCCAGCAGCTCCCTCGGCGAGACCCAGTACTTC. Protein sequence: CASSSLGETQYF. The chain links TRBV11-1 to TRBJ2-5; D remains ambiguous. V was clipped by 4 bases and J by 5 bases, with 8 bases between them. Germline CDR1 and CDR2: SGHAT and FQDESV (reference sequence). The CDR3 is 12 amino acids.

The chain links TRBV5-1 to TRBJ2-7; D not certain. Germline CDR1 is SGHRS and CDR2 is YFSETQ. This CDR3 contains 12 residues. The V and J ends lost 1 base and 5 bases respectively, with 7 bases between them. Written as DNA, the CDR3 is TGCGCCAGCAGCTTGCCAGGACACGAGCAGTACTTC. Translated: CASSLPGHEQYF.

The chain couples TRBV11-2 to TRBJ2-1; D is perhaps TRBD1 or TRBD2 (5 bases each). Deletions cut 5 bases from V and 7 bases from J, with 15 bases between. This CDR3 contains 14 residues. Germline V gives CDR1 SGHAT, CDR2 FQNNGV. The CDR3 nucleotides are TGTGCCAGCAGCCTCTGGGACCCGGAGAATGAGCAGTTCTTC. Its protein is CASSLWDPENEQFF.

The CDR3 loop is CASSHSFEAFF. Written as DNA, the CDR3 is TGCGCCAGCAGTCATTCCTTTGAAGCTTTCTTT. This chain links TRBV4-1 with TRBJ1-1; unclear D gene. The germline V and J ends were trimmed by 6 bases and 7 bases, with 9 bases remaining between them. The CDR3 contains 11 residues. Per the germline V gene, CDR1 is MGHRA and CDR2 is YSYEKL.

The genes are TRBV29-1 and TRBJ2-1, with a weak D call TRBD2 (5 bases). V was cut by 3 bases and J by 4 bases, with 10 bases left in between. CDR3 length: 13 residues. Germline CDR1 and CDR2: SQVTM and ANQGSEA. CDR3 nucleotides: TGCAGCGTTGACCTACTAGGATACAATGAGCAGTTCTTC. This encodes CSVDLLGYNEQFF.